This TCR beta chain originates from a study of blood T cell repertoires in COVID-19. Overall study context: Specimens from acute and convalescent COVID-19 originated in the United States, Italy and Spain. PBMCs, B-cell-depleted T cells, or T cells provided the cDNA or gDNA that made up the material.

Sequencing was performed with immunoSEQ multiplex PCR; in TCRdb, only in-frame clones are kept and a portion is missing. The sample yields 130,000 or so clones, roughly 80% seen once. Trimming took off 5 bases at V and 5 bases at J, with 15 bases between the two ends. Per germline, CDR1 LNHDA and CDR2 SQIVND (reference sequence). This CDR3 has 14 residues. This clone was observed a handful of times. The origin of this receptor is a man aged 50-59 years who had recovered from COVID-19. The specimen sequenced was PBMCs or T cells enriched from blood (not recorded which). The V and J genes are TRBV19 and TRBJ1-1; D is perhaps TRBD1 (6 bases). CDR3: CASSVTGKGTEAFF. The CDR3 DNA sequence: TGTGCCAGTAGTGTAACAGGGAAGGGAACTGAAGCTTTCTTT.